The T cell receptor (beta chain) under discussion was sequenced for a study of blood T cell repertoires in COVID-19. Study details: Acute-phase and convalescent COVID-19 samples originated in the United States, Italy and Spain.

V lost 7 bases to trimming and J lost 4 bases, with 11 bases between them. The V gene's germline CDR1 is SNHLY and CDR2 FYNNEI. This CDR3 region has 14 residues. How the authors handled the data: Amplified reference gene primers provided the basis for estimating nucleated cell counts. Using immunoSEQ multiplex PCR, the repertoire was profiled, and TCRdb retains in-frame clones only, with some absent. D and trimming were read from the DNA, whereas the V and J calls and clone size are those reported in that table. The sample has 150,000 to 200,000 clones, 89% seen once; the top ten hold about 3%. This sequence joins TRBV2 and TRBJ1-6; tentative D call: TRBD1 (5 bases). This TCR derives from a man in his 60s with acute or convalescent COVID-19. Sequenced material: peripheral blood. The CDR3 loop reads CASMYRPYNSPLHF. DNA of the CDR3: TGTGCCAGCATGTACAGGCCTTATAATTCACCCCTCCACTTT.